Shown below are 15 T cell receptor beta chains from a single sample sequenced in a study of regulatory T cells in long-lasting Graves disease. Arm-PCR of CDR3 regions and iRepertoire HTBI primers were used to build TCR beta libraries. MiXCR was run by TCRdb on the multiplex PCR reads, yielding one entry per CDR3 protein. The sample consists of some 490,000 distinct CDR3 sequences, 12% of them appearing once. Time point noted: newly diagnosed GD, antithyroid drugs for less than 3 months. The TCR library used RNA extracted from PBMCs. These data were also reused for a study on T cells in Graves' hyperthyroidism and ophthalmopathy.

The sample was peripheral blood mononuclear cells (PBMCs), taken at new diagnosis, from a patient treated with antithyroid drugs. The receptors shown here come from a woman in her twenties or thirties with Graves disease.

Ten or more counts support this clonotype. This chain uses TRBV29-1 with TRBJ1-1; TRBD1 agrees at 9 bases. Germline CDR1 and CDR2: SQVTM and ANQGSEA. The V gene end was trimmed by 6 bases and the J gene end by 8 bases; junction bases not matched to a gene: 7. The CDR3 totals 12 residues. Here the CDR3 reads CSVEGQGAEAFF. The CDR3 DNA is TGCAGCGTCGAGGGACAGGGAGCCGAAGCTTTCTTT.

This clonotype occurred many times. The chain is built from TRBV5-1 and TRBJ1-2; no clear D gene. This CDR3 spans 15 amino acids. Germline V CDR1 and CDR2: SGHRS, YFSETQ. V was pared by 2 bases and J by 1 base, with 12 bases between. The CDR3 loop is CASSLAGGYNYGYTF. The CDR3 region has the DNA TGCGCCAGCAGCTTAGCCGGCGGATATAACTATGGCTACACCTTC.

This clonotype was observed many times. V is TRBV20-1 and J is TRBJ2-5; a possible D gene is TRBD1 (6 bases). Trimming pared 5 bases from V and 6 bases from J, leaving 16 bases between. The CDR3 covers 13 residues. CDR1 and CDR2 (germline): DFQATT, SNEGSKA (reference sequence). The CDR3 here is CSADPGTFKTQYF. CDR3 nucleotide sequence: TGCAGTGCTGACCCCGGGACATTTAAGACCCAGTACTTC.

This clonotype showed up just a few times. The chain carries TRBV19 and TRBJ2-7; 7 positions agree with TRBD1. CDR1 LNHDA and CDR2 SQIVND come from the germline V gene (reference sequence). This CDR3 comprises 16 residues. Trimming at V came to 3 bases and at J to 0 bases, leaving 8 bases not matched to a gene. The CDR3 DNA reads TGTGCCAGTAGTATTCGGGGACAGAAGAGCTCCTACGAGCAGTACTTC. It is translated as CASSIRGQKSSYEQYF.

This clonotype appeared many times. The chain is built from TRBV7-9 and TRBJ2-7; 7 bases fit TRBD2. CDR1 SEHNR and CDR2 FQNEAQ come from the germline V gene (reference sequence). This CDR3 comprises 14 residues. After removal of 5 bases from V and 3 bases from J, the junction contained 7 bases not matched to a gene. CDR3 protein: CASSDQAGFYEQYF. The CDR3 DNA reads TGTGCCAGCAGCGACCAAGCGGGATTCTACGAGCAGTACTTC.

There are a few counts of this clonotype. The chain joins TRBV4-1 to TRBJ2-3; 8 nucleotides line up with TRBD2. V dropped 1 base and J dropped 4; count of bases not matched to a gene: 4. This CDR3 is built from 15 residues. Germline CDR1 and CDR2: MGHRA and YSYEKL. CDR3 loop: CASSQGAGLADTQYF. DNA for the CDR3: TGCGCCAGCAGCCAAGGGGCGGGACTAGCAGATACGCAGTATTTT.

This clonotype was recorded many times. The chain uses TRBV28 and TRBJ2-7; 9 positions agree with TRBD1. Looked up from germline, CDR1 is MDHEN and CDR2 is SYDVKM. CDR3 size: 14 residues. V lost 8 bases and J lost 1; bases outside the gene matches: 6. CDR3 DNA: TGTGCCAGCGGGGGGACAGGGATATCCTACGAGCAGTACTTC. Encoded protein: CASGGTGISYEQYF.

V is TRBV6-1 and J is TRBJ2-7; D not certain. Trimming left V 8 bases short and J 2 bases short, with 10 bases between. This CDR3 comprises 12 residues. Germline CDR1 MNHNS, CDR2 SASEGT. CDR3 region: CASLRTPYEQYF. The CDR3 DNA reads as TGTGCCAGCCTGAGGACCCCCTACGAGCAGTACTTC.

This clonotype was recorded at least ten times. J is TRBJ1-6 and V is TRBV12-3 or TRBV12-4; D gene uncertain. This CDR3 has 12 amino acids. V was shortened by 1 base and J by 10 bases, with 5 bases between the two germline ends. The CDR3 sequence is CASSLERSPLHF. The CDR3, as DNA: TGTGCCAGCAGTTTAGAAAGGTCACCCCTCCACTTT.

This clonotype was recorded at least ten times. This chain connects TRBV3-1 to TRBJ2-1, with D uncertain. Germline loops: CDR1 LGHDT, CDR2 YNNKEL (reference sequence). V lost 2 bases and J 7 bases, leaving 3 bases between the germline ends. The CDR3 runs to 11 residues. CDR3 in amino acids: CASSQTNEQFF. CDR3 coding DNA: TGTGCCAGCAGCCAAACTAATGAGCAGTTCTTC.

The V gene is TRBV20-1, the J gene TRBJ1-6; TRBD1 agrees at 10 bases. The V and J ends lost 0 bases and 3 bases, in that order; junction bases with no gene match: 5. This CDR3 has 17 amino acids. CDR1 and CDR2 (germline): DFQATT, SNEGSKA (reference sequence). In nucleotides, the CDR3 is TGCAGTGCTAGAGATCCGCGGACAGGGGGCTATAATTCACCCCTCCACTTT. Amino acid sequence: CSARDPRTGGYNSPLHF.

V gene TRBV5-1 combines with J gene TRBJ1-6; D is ambiguous. Trimming shortened V by 0 bases and J by 5 bases, and 6 bases separated the two germline ends. The CDR3 runs to 14 residues. Germline V lookup: CDR1 SGHRS, CDR2 YFSETQ. The DNA for the CDR3 is TGCGCCAGCAGCTTGGGTATCGATAATTCACCCCTCCACTTT. This encodes CASSLGIDNSPLHF. Variable domain in full (rest from reference TRBV5-1 and TRBJ1-6): KAGVTQTPRYLIKTRGQQVTLSCSPISGHRSVSWYQQTPGQGLQFLFEYFSETQRNKGNFPGRFSGRQFSNSRSEMNVSTLELGDSALYLCASSLGIDNSPLHFGNGTRLTVT.

This clonotype was counted many times. The chain recombines TRBV5-6 with TRBJ2-2, with D possibly matching TRBD1 (6 bases). V lost 9 bases and J lost 6, with 18 bases in between. This CDR3 region has 14 residues. Germline V CDR1 and CDR2: SGHDT, YYEEEE. Here the CDR3 reads CATTSQGFAGELFF. The DNA for the CDR3 is TGTGCCACCACAAGTCAGGGGTTCGCCGGGGAGCTGTTTTTT.

This clonotype was seen a handful of times. The J gene is TRBJ2-1, the V gene TRBV19; perhaps TRBD2 as D (5 bases). The CDR3 totals 15 residues. Trimming took 2 bases from V and 7 from J, leaving 15 bases between them. Germline CDR1 LNHDA, CDR2 SQIVND (reference sequence). The CDR3 nucleotides read TGTGCCAGTAGTATAATAGGGATGAGGAGGAATGAGCAGTTCTTC. Protein: CASSIIGMRRNEQFF.

This clonotype was counted ten times or more. The chain couples TRBV6-1 to TRBJ1-4; D is undetermined. Germline-derived CDR1 and CDR2 are MNHNS and SASEGT. V was pared by 4 bases and J by 5 bases, with 11 bases between. This CDR3 comprises 14 residues. The CDR3 reads CASSGHALNEKLFF. The CDR3 nucleotides read TGTGCCAGCAGTGGACACGCCCTGAATGAAAAACTGTTTTTT.